The T cell receptor beta chain under discussion was sequenced for a study of blood T cell repertoires in COVID-19. Repertoires were generated with immunoSEQ multiplex PCR, while TCRdb's copy carries only in-frame clones and drops some. The sample consists of 350,000 to 450,000 clones, roughly 85% of them appearing once. Trimming shortened V by 4 bases and J by 0 bases, and 19 bases separated the two germline ends. Germline CDR1 SGHRS, CDR2 YFSETQ. CDR3 size: 17 residues. Input material: peripheral blood. This clonotype was sampled from a woman aged 18 to 35 with acute or convalescent COVID-19. The chain couples TRBV5-1 to TRBJ1-2, with D unclear. CDR3 in amino acids: CASSPLWREEANYGYTF. DNA for the CDR3: TGCGCCAGCAGCCCCCTGTGGAGGGAGGAGGCTAACTATGGCTACACCTTC. Supplemented by reference TRBV5-1 and TRBJ1-2, the full variable domain reads KAGVTQTPRYLIKTRGQQVTLSCSPISGHRSVSWYQQTPGQGLQFLFEYFSETQRNKGNFPGRFSGRQFSNSRSEMNVSTLELGDSALYLCASSPLWREEANYGYTFGSGTRLTVV.